The entry below gives a single TCR beta chain sequence along with its context. No antigen is known for it. The CDR3 length is 15 residues. From germline, CDR1 is MNHEY and CDR2 SVGAGI. The germline V and J ends were trimmed by 7 bases and 4 bases, with 19 bases remaining between them. The data belong to a study of T cells in localized non-small cell lung cancer. Study-level results: Without multi-region sequencing, intratumor heterogeneity could not be excluded. Longer overall survival associated with higher blood T cell density; shorter survival with higher adjacent-lung clonality. Turning up in adjacent lung were a median approximately 60 of the top 100 tumor clones. Uninvolved adjacent lung had the highest recorded T cell clonality, with tumor below it.

Clones were sequenced by immunoSEQ multiplex PCR, and TCRdb holds only the in-frame ones, with some missing. Here the sample spans 75,000 to 95,000 clones, 80% to 90% being singletons. This clonotype originated in a man between 40 and 70 years old with stage I squamous cell lung carcinoma. Sequences were derived from peripheral blood, sampled before any cancer treatment. This chain uses TRBV6-5 with TRBJ1-2, with a weak D call TRBD1 (5 bases). The CDR3 here is CASTRLWGLGYGYTF. In nucleotides, the CDR3 is TGTGCCAGCACCCGGTTGTGGGGCCTCGGCTATGGCTACACCTTC.